The 2 T cell receptor beta chains below all came from one sample that was sequenced in a study of cytotoxic CD8 clonotypes in ibrutinib-treated CLL. Sequencing used immunoSEQ multiplex PCR; TCRdb keeps in-frame clones, though not all of them. The table shows about 160,000 clones, with 70% to 85% occurring only once. The source was PBMCs, collected after 24 months of ibrutinib treatment. All receptors derive from a human donor with chronic lymphocytic leukemia.

The chain links TRBV7-3 to TRBJ2-1; 12 bases are shared with TRBD2. The CDR3 consists of 19 residues. Germline CDR1 and CDR2: SGHTA and FQGTGA. The J segment lost 10 bases and the V segment lost 6 bases, leaving 22 bases of the junction unmatched. CDR3 sequence reads: CASSFSPDRGTSGRREQFF. CDR3 nucleotides: TGTGCCAGCAGTTTCTCCCCGGACAGGGGAACTAGCGGGAGGAGGGAGCAGTTCTTC.

The V gene is TRBV19, the J gene TRBJ1-2; TRBD1 agrees at 10 bases. The CDR3 covers 18 residues. Germline V gene data show CDR1 as LNHDA and CDR2 as SQIVND (reference sequence). The trim removed 6 bases at V and 2 bases at J, leaving 15 bases unmatched. CDR3 sequence reads: CASSTMSLGQGWNYGYTF. In nucleotides, the CDR3 is TGTGCCAGTAGCACAATGAGCTTGGGACAGGGGTGGAACTATGGCTACACCTTC. The full variable domain, completed using reference TRBV19 and TRBJ1-2, is DGGITQSPKYLFRKEGQNVTLSCEQNLNHDAMYWYRQDPGQGLRLIYYSQIVNDFQKGDIAEGYSVSREKKESFPLTVTSAQKNPTAFYLCASSTMSLGQGWNYGYTFGSGTRLTVV.